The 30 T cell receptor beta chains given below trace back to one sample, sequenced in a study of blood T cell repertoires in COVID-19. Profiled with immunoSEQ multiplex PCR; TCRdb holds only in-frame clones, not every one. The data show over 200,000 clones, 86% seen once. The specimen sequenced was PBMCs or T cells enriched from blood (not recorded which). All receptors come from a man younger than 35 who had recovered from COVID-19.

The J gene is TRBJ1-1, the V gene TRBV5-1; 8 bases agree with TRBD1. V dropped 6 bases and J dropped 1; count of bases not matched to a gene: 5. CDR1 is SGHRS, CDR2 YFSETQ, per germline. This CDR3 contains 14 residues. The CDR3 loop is CASTPGTGNTEAFF. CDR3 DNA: TGCGCCAGCACACCCGGGACAGGGAACACTGAAGCTTTCTTT.

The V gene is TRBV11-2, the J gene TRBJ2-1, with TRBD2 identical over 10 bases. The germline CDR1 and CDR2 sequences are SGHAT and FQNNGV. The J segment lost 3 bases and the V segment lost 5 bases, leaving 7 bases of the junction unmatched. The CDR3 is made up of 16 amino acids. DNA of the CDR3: TGTGCCAGCAGCATAGCGGGGGGACCGATCTACAATGAGCAGTTCTTC. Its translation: CASSIAGGPIYNEQFF.

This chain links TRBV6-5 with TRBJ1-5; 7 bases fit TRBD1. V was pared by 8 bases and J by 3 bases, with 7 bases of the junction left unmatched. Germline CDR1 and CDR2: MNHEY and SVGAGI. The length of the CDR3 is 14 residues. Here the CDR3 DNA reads TGTGCCAGCCGGAACAGGGGACCCAATCAGCCCCAGCATTTT. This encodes CASRNRGPNQPQHF.

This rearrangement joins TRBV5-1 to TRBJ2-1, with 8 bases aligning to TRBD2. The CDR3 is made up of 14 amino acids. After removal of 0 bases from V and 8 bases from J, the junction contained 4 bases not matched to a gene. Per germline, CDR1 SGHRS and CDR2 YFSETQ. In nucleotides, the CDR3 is TGCGCCAGCAGCTTGGAAGCGGGAGAGTATGAGCAGTTCTTC. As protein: CASSLEAGEYEQFF.

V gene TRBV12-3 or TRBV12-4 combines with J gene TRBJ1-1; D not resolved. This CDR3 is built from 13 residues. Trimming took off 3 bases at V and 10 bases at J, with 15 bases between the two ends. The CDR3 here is CASSLPGIEAAFF. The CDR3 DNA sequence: TGTGCCAGCAGTTTGCCAGGAATCGAAGCAGCTTTCTTT.

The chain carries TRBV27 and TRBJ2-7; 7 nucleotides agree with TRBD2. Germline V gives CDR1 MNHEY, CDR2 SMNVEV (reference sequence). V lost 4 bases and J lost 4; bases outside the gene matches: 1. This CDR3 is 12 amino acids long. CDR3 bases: TGTGCCAGCAGTTCCGGGAGGTACGAGCAGTACTTC. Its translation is CASSSGRYEQYF.

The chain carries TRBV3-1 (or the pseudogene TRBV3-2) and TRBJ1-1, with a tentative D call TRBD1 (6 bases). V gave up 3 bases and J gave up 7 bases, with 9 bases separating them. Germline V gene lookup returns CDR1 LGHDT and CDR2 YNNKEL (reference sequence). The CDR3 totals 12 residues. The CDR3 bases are TGTGCCAGCAGCCACCTGGACAGTGAAGCTTTCTTT. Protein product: CASSHLDSEAFF.

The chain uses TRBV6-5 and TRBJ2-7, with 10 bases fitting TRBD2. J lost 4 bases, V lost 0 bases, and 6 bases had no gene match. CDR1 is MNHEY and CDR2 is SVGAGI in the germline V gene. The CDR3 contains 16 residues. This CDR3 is CASSYSGSGRGYEQYF. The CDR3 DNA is TGTGCCAGCAGTTACTCTGGCAGCGGGAGGGGATACGAGCAGTACTTC.

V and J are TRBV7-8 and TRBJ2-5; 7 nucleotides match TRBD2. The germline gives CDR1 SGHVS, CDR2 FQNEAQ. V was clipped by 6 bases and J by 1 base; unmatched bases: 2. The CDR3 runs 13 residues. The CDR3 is CASRGGGQETQYF. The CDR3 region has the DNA TGTGCCAGCAGAGGCGGGGGCCAAGAGACCCAGTACTTC.

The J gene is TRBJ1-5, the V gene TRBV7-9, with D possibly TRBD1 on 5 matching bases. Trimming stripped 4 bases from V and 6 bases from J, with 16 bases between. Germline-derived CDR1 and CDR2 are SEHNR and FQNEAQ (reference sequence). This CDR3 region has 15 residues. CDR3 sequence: CASSSDGTEGQPQHF. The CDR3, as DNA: TGTGCCAGCAGCTCCGATGGGACTGAAGGTCAGCCCCAGCATTTT.

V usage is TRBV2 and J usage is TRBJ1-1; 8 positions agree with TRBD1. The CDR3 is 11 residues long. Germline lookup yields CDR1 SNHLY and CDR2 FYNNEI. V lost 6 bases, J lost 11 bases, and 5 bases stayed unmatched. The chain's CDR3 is CASSQDRVAFF. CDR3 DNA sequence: TGTGCCAGCAGCCAGGACAGGGTGGCTTTCTTT.

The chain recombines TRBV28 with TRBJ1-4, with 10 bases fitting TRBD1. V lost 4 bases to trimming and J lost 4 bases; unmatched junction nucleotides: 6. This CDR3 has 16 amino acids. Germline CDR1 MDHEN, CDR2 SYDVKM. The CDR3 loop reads CASSSGQGVSNEKLFF. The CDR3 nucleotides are TGTGCCAGCAGTTCCGGACAGGGGGTTAGTAATGAAAAACTGTTTTTT.

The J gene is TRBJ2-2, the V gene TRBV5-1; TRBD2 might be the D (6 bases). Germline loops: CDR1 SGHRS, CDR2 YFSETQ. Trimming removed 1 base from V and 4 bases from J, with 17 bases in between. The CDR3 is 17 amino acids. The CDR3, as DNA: TGCGCCAGCAGCTTGCTTCCAAGGCGGAGGGGCACCGGGGAGCTGTTTTTT. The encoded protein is CASSLLPRRRGTGELFF.

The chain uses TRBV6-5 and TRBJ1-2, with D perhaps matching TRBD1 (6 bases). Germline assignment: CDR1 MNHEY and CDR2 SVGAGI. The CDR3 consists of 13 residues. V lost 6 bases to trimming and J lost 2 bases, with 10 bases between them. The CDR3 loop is CASRMTGNYGYTF. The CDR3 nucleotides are TGTGCCAGCAGGATGACAGGCAACTATGGCTACACCTTC.

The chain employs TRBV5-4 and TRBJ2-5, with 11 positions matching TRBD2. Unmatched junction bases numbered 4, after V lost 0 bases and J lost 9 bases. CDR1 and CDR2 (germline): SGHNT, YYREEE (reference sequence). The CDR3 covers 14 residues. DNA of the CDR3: TGTGCCAGCAGCTTGGATAGCGGGGGGGCCCCCCAGTACTTC. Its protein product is CASSLDSGGAPQYF.

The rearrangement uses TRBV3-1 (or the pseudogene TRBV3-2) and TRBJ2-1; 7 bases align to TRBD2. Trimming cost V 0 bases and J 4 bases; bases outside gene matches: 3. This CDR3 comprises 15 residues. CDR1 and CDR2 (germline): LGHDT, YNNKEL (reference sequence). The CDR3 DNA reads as TGTGCCAGCAGCCAAGATCGAGCGGGGTACAATGAGCAGTTCTTC. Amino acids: CASSQDRAGYNEQFF.

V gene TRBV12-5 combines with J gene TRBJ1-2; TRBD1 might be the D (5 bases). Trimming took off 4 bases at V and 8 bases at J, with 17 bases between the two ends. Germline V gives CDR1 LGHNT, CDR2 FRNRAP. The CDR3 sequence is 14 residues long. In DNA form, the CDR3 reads TGTGCTAGTGGTTCCACCGGGGGAGGGGTCGGCTACACCTTC. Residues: CASGSTGGGVGYTF.

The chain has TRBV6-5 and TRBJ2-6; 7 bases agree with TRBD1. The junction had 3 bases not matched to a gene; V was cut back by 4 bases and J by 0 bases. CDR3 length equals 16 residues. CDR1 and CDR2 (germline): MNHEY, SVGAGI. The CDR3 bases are TGTGCCAGCAGTTCTGGGACAGCCTCTGGGGCCAACGTCCTGACTTTC. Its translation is CASSSGTASGANVLTF.

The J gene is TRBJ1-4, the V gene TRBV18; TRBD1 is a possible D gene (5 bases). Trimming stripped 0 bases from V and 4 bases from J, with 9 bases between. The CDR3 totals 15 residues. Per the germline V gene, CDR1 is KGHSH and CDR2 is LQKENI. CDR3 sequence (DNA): TGTGCCAGCTCACCACCGGGGCAGTATAATGAAAAACTGTTTTTT. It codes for CASSPPGQYNEKLFF.

The CDR3 reads CASSRLAGGRETQYF. The CDR3 DNA reads as TGTGCCAGCAGCCGACTAGCGGGGGGGCGAGAGACCCAGTACTTC. The chain combines TRBV14 with TRBJ2-5; 14 nucleotides match TRBD2. The germline CDR1 and CDR2 sequences are SGHDN and FVKESK. V lost 4 bases and J lost 4; bases outside the gene matches: 2. The length of the CDR3 is 15 residues.

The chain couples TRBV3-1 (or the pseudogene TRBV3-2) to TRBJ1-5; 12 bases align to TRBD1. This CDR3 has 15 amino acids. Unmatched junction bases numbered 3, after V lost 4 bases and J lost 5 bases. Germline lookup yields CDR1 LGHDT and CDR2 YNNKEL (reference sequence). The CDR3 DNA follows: TGTGCCAGCAGCCTAGGGACAGGGGGCGATCAGCCCCAGCATTTT. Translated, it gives CASSLGTGGDQPQHF.

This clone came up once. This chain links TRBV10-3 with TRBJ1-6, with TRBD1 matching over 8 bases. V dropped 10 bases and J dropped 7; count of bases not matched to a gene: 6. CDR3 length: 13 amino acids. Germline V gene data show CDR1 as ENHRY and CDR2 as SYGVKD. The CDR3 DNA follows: TGTGCCACGGCGGACAGGGTAAATTCACCCCTCCACTTT. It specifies CATADRVNSPLHF.

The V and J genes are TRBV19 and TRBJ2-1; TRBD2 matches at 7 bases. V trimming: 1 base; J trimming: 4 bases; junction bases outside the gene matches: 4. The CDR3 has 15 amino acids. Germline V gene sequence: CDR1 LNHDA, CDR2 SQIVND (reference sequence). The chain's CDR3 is CASSIGLAVYNEQFF. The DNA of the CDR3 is TGTGCCAGTAGTATAGGGCTAGCGGTATACAATGAGCAGTTCTTC.

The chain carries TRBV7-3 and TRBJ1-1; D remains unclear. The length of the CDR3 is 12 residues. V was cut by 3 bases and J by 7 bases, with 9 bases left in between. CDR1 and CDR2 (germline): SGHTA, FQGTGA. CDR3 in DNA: TGTGCCAGCAGCTTTCCGGGAATTGAAGCTTTCTTT. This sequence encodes CASSFPGIEAFF.

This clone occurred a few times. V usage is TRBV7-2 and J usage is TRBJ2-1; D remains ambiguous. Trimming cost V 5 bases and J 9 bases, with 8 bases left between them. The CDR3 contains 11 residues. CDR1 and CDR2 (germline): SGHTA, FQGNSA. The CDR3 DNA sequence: TGTGCCAGCAGCCACAGAAGTGAGCAGTTCTTC. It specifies CASSHRSEQFF.

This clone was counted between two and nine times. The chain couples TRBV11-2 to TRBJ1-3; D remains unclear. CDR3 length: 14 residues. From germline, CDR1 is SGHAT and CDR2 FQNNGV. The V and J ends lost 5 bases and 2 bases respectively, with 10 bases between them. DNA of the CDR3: TGTGCCAGCAGCCAAAGAAGCACTGGAAACACCATATATTTT. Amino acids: CASSQRSTGNTIYF.

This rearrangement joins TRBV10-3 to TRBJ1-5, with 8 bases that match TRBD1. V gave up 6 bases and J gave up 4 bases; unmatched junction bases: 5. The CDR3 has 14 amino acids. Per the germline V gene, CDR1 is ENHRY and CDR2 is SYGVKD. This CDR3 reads CAIRNQGANQPQHF. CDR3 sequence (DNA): TGTGCCATCAGGAACCAGGGGGCGAATCAGCCCCAGCATTTT.

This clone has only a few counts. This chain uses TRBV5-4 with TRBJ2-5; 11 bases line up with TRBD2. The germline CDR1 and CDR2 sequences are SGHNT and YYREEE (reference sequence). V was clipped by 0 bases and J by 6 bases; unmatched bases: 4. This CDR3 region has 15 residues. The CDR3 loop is CASSLDLAGGKTQYF. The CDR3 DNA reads TGTGCCAGCAGCTTGGATCTAGCGGGAGGAAAGACCCAGTACTTC.

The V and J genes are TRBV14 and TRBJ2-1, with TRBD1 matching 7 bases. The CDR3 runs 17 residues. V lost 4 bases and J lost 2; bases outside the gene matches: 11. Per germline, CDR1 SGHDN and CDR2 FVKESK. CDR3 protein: CASSPFSGTATYNEQFF. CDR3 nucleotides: TGTGCCAGCAGCCCCTTCTCCGGGACAGCAACCTACAATGAGCAGTTCTTC.

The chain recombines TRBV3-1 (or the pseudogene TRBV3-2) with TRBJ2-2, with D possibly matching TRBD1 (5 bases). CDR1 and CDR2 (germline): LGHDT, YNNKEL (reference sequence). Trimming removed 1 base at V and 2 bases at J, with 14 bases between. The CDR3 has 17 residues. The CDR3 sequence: CASSQGFPGPNTGELFF. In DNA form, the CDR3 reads TGTGCCAGCAGCCAAGGTTTCCCAGGGCCAAACACCGGGGAGCTGTTTTTT.